Sequencing of this TCR beta chain was carried out in a study of glioma-infiltrating T cells after dendritic cell vaccination. Remarks on this clone: Its antigen is as yet unknown. The identical CDR3 is also encoded by other nucleotide sequences in the sample.

Sequenced by immunoSEQ multiplex PCR; TCRdb stores in-frame clones only, minus some. The sample has about 3,100 clones, over 75% seen once. With 0 bases removed from V and 4 bases from J, the gap between germline ends came to 13 bases. The length of the CDR3 is 16 residues. Germline V CDR1 and CDR2: LGHNA, YSLEER. Findings of the study overall: The cohort had few patients with full blood and tumor sets.

This chain uses TRBV4-3 with TRBJ1-5; maybe TRBD1 (6 bases). The sequencing here drew on tumor tissue, taken before dendritic cell vaccination. The sequence derives from a human donor with glioblastoma. CDR3 coding DNA: TGCGCCAGCAGCCAAGATTTAAGGGGGGGGAATCAGCCCCAGCATTTT. This gives the protein CASSQDLRGGNQPQHF.